These 30 T cell receptor beta chains came from one sample sequenced in a study of blood T cell repertoires in COVID-19. The assay was immunoSEQ multiplex PCR, and TCRdb's table has in-frame clones only and misses some. The data hold 34,000 or so clones, with 87% observed a single time. What was sequenced was peripheral blood. All receptors come from a man aged 45-65 years with active or convalescent COVID-19.

The chain uses TRBV27 and TRBJ2-7; TRBD2 aligns across 10 bases. V lost 5 bases to trimming and J lost 2 bases; unmatched junction nucleotides: 6. The CDR3 loop spans 15 amino acids. In germline, CDR1 is MNHEY, CDR2 SMNVEV (reference sequence). CDR3 sequence reads: CASSPLAGVTYEQYF. CDR3 DNA sequence: TGTGCCAGCAGTCCCCTAGCGGGAGTTACCTACGAGCAGTACTTC.

This clone was seen only once. V and J are TRBV30 and TRBJ1-2; no reliable D call. Per germline, CDR1 GTSNPN and CDR2 SVGIG (reference sequence). V lost 0 bases to trimming and J lost 2 bases, with 16 bases between them. There are 16 residues in the CDR3. The CDR3 region is CAWSVLLRAGNYGYTF. The DNA of the CDR3 is TGTGCCTGGAGTGTCCTCCTCCGCGCGGGGAACTATGGCTACACCTTC.

In this sample, this clone turned up once. The chain recombines TRBV5-1 with TRBJ2-1; 16 bases are shared with TRBD2. This CDR3 has 17 amino acids. After removal of 1 base from V and 6 bases from J, the junction contained 4 bases not matched to a gene. Germline V lookup: CDR1 SGHRS, CDR2 YFSETQ. The CDR3 DNA is TGCGCCAGCAGCTTGTGGGGACTAGCGGGAGGGCTCAATGAGCAGTTCTTC. Translating gives CASSLWGLAGGLNEQFF.

The J gene is TRBJ1-1, the V gene TRBV18; tentative D call: TRBD1 (5 bases). The CDR3 has 15 residues. The V end was cut by 5 bases, the J end by 2 bases, with 15 bases between. Germline CDR1 and CDR2: KGHSH and LQKENI. CDR3 bases: TGTGCCAGCTCAACAAACGCAGGGTTCAACACTGAAGCTTTCTTT. This sequence encodes CASSTNAGFNTEAFF.

This chain links TRBV9 with TRBJ2-1; no clear D gene. The CDR3 runs 13 residues. Trimming shortened V by 0 bases and J by 5 bases, and 6 bases separated the two germline ends. From germline, CDR1 is SGDLS and CDR2 YYNGEE. CDR3 nucleotide sequence: TGTGCCAGCAGCGTAGCGTCGGACAATGAGCAGTTCTTC. Protein: CASSVASDNEQFF. Full variable domain (rest looked up from reference TRBV9 and TRBJ2-1): DSGVTQTPKHLITATGQRVTLRCSPRSGDLSVYWYQQSLDQGLQFLIQYYNGEERAKGNILERFSAQQFPDLHSELNLSSLELGDSALYFCASSVASDNEQFFGPGTRLTVL.

This clone is large in the sample. In DNA, the CDR3 is TGTGCCAGCAGTGTCGGGACAGAATACAATGAGCAGTTCTTC. Amino acids: CASSVGTEYNEQFF. This chain uses TRBV6-4 with TRBJ2-1; 7 nucleotides agree with TRBD1. Germline CDR1 MRHNA, CDR2 SNTAGT. Germline trimming cut 4 bases from V and 4 bases from J; bases unmatched to any gene: 4. This CDR3 has 14 amino acids.

The chain couples TRBV20-1 to TRBJ1-1; D not certain. The germline CDR1 and CDR2 sequences are DFQATT and SNEGSKA (reference sequence). The CDR3 contains 11 residues. The CDR3 region is CSLPEGTEAFF. The CDR3 DNA follows: TGCAGCCTTCCCGAGGGCACTGAAGCTTTCTTT.

The chain is built from TRBV30 and TRBJ2-1, with TRBD1 identical over 9 bases. V gave up 1 base and J gave up 8 bases; unmatched junction bases: 9. The CDR3 contains 15 residues. In germline, CDR1 is GTSNPN, CDR2 SVGIG (reference sequence). The CDR3 sequence: CAWSEKGTGRDEQFF. In DNA, the CDR3 is TGTGCCTGGAGTGAAAAAGGGACAGGGCGGGATGAGCAGTTCTTC.

For the CDR3, the DNA is TGCGCCAGCAGCCAGGCCTTTACAGGGACAGGGGTCTACAATGAGCAGTTCTTC. Its translation is CASSQAFTGTGVYNEQFF. The chain recombines TRBV4-3 with TRBJ2-1; TRBD1 matches 10 bases. CDR3 length: 18 amino acids. The germline V gene encodes CDR1 LGHNA and CDR2 YSLEER. Losses at the gene ends were 3 bases for V and 3 bases for J; bases not matched to a gene: 11.

The rearrangement joins TRBV19 to TRBJ1-5, with 7 bases lining up with TRBD1. The V segment lost 4 bases and the J segment 5 bases; nucleotides outside the gene matches: 5. Germline lookup yields CDR1 LNHDA and CDR2 SQIVND (reference sequence). The CDR3 loop spans 14 amino acids. The CDR3 coding sequence is TGTGCCAGTAGTAGGGGGACAGCCCATCAGCCCCAGCATTTT. Protein product: CASSRGTAHQPQHF.

The J gene is TRBJ1-2, the V gene TRBV5-4; D perhaps matches TRBD1 (5 bases). CDR3 length: 15 amino acids. The germline V gene encodes CDR1 SGHNT and CDR2 YYREEE (reference sequence). V lost 4 bases to trimming and J lost 2 bases, with 15 bases between them. The CDR3 loop reads CASSPIPTANYGYTF. The CDR3 coding sequence is TGTGCCAGCAGCCCAATACCGACAGCGAACTATGGCTACACCTTC.

This chain uses TRBV6-5 with TRBJ2-4; the D gene is possibly TRBD1 (6 bases). Germline-derived CDR1 and CDR2 are MNHEY and SVGAGI. V lost 2 bases to trimming and J lost 7 bases, with 12 bases between them. The CDR3 has 14 amino acids. The CDR3 loop reads CASSYGGRHNIQYF. As DNA, the CDR3 is TGTGCCAGCAGTTACGGGGGCAGACACAACATTCAGTACTTC.

This CDR3 is CASSKIAGSVEETQYF. CDR3 nucleotides: TGTGCCAGCAGCAAAATTGCAGGGTCGGTCGAAGAGACCCAGTACTTC. This chain links TRBV21-1 with TRBJ2-5; the D segment call TRBD1 is taken from the table without a DNA check. TRBV21-1 is an annotated pseudogene. The CDR3 has 16 residues.

The chain joins TRBV7-2 to TRBJ2-1; tentative D call: TRBD2 (6 bases). V shed 2 bases and J shed 15 bases, with 20 bases lying between them. Germline CDR1 reads SGHTA; CDR2 reads FQGNSA. The CDR3 is 14 residues long. Written as DNA, the CDR3 is TGTGCCAGCAGCTTACGTACGACTAGTGGAGGACTGTTCTTC. As protein: CASSLRTTSGGLFF.

This clone was detected once. The chain carries TRBV28 and TRBJ2-7; D is uncertain. Trimming stripped 2 bases from V and 4 bases from J, with 12 bases between. CDR1 and CDR2 (germline): MDHEN, SYDVKM. The CDR3 is 14 residues long. The CDR3 here is CASSLRVRPYEQYF. The CDR3 DNA reads as TGTGCCAGCAGTTTACGGGTTCGCCCATACGAGCAGTACTTC.

This clone was recorded only once. The chain uses TRBV7-9 and TRBJ2-1; 7 bases match TRBD2. The CDR3 extends over 15 amino acids. Germline trimming cut 8 bases from V and 7 bases from J; bases unmatched to any gene: 14. CDR1 SEHNR and CDR2 FQNEAQ come from the germline V gene (reference sequence). CDR3 bases: TGTGCCAGCCTTTTGTCCAGCGGGATACAGAATGAGCAGTTCTTC. Protein: CASLLSSGIQNEQFF.

V is TRBV5-6 and J is TRBJ2-7; D call uncertain. The CDR3 is made up of 15 amino acids. CDR1 and CDR2 from the germline V gene are SGHDT and YYEEEE. Trimming removed 1 base at V and 0 bases at J, with 11 bases between. The CDR3 spells CASSLIAIGSYEQYF. CDR3 in DNA: TGTGCCAGCAGCTTGATAGCTATAGGCTCCTACGAGCAGTACTTC.

The genes are TRBV20-1 and TRBJ2-7; perhaps TRBD1 as D (6 bases). Germline loops: CDR1 DFQATT, CDR2 SNEGSKA (reference sequence). CDR3 size: 12 residues. The V and J ends lost 3 bases and 9 bases respectively, with 15 bases between them. This CDR3 is CSASGDTRSQYF. CDR3 DNA sequence: TGCAGTGCTAGTGGGGACACTCGGTCGCAGTACTTC.

In its sample, this clone was seen a few times. V gene TRBV2 combines with J gene TRBJ1-5; D is perhaps TRBD1 (5 bases). The CDR3 consists of 14 residues. Trimming cost V 5 bases and J 6 bases, with 14 bases left between them. Germline CDR1 SNHLY, CDR2 FYNNEI. CDR3 in DNA: TGTGCCAGCAGTTACCAACAGGTGGCTCAGCCCCAGCATTTT. Translated, it gives CASSYQQVAQPQHF.

V gene TRBV28 combines with J gene TRBJ1-5; D unclear. CDR3 size: 14 residues. The V end was cut by 6 bases, the J end by 0 bases, with 9 bases between. Germline V gene sequence: CDR1 MDHEN, CDR2 SYDVKM. Here the CDR3 reads CASSPIDSNQPQHF. The CDR3 nucleotides read TGTGCCAGCAGCCCCATAGATAGCAATCAGCCCCAGCATTTT.

The chain employs TRBV27 and TRBJ2-2, with TRBD1 matching 7 bases. J lost 0 bases, V lost 5 bases, and 3 bases had no gene match. The CDR3 length is 15 residues. The germline CDR1 and CDR2 sequences are MNHEY and SMNVEV (reference sequence). The CDR3 DNA reads as TGTGCCAGCAGTCCGACAGGGTCGAACACCGGGGAGCTGTTTTTT. Protein product: CASSPTGSNTGELFF.

The V call is TRBV25-1, the J call TRBJ2-5; 7 positions agree with TRBD2. Germline assignment: CDR1 MGHDK and CDR2 SYGVNS. Losses at the gene ends were 1 base for V and 3 bases for J; bases not matched to a gene: 8. The CDR3 spans 16 residues. The CDR3 loop is CASSESRAGAKETQYF. The CDR3 nucleotides are TGTGCCAGCAGTGAATCACGGGCGGGAGCAAAAGAGACCCAGTACTTC.

The V gene is TRBV29-1, the J gene TRBJ2-1, with 10 bases that match TRBD1. This CDR3 is built from 16 residues. Germline CDR1 SQVTM, CDR2 ANQGSEA. The trim removed 6 bases at V and 4 bases at J, leaving 12 bases unmatched. CDR3 sequence: CSVRYQDRGKYNEQFF. The CDR3 DNA is TGCAGCGTCCGTTACCAGGACAGGGGGAAGTACAATGAGCAGTTCTTC.

This CDR3 reads CASSQAGLAGEMEQFF. In nucleotides, the CDR3 is TGTGCCAGCAGCCAGGCGGGACTAGCGGGAGAGATGGAACAGTTCTTC. V is TRBV14 and J is TRBJ2-1; the match to TRBD2 covers 14 bases. Trimming took 3 bases from V and 13 from J; bases not matched to a gene: 11. Germline V gene data show CDR1 as SGHDN and CDR2 as FVKESK. The CDR3 has 16 amino acids.

The V gene is TRBV3-1 (or the pseudogene TRBV3-2), the J gene TRBJ2-6; maybe TRBD1 (5 bases). The germline V gene encodes CDR1 LGHDT and CDR2 YNNKEL (reference sequence). The CDR3 extends over 14 amino acids. Trimming took off 6 bases at V and 0 bases at J, with 6 bases between the two ends. The CDR3 is CASRRGSGANVLTF. The CDR3 DNA is TGTGCCAGCAGAAGGGGCTCTGGGGCCAACGTCCTGACTTTC.

The rearrangement links TRBV13 to TRBJ1-1; D unclear. Trimming shortened V by 0 bases and J by 2 bases, and 7 bases separated the two germline ends. Germline V CDR1 and CDR2: PRHDT, FYEKMQ (reference sequence). The CDR3 length is 14 residues. CDR3 sequence reads: CASSLGQKNTEAFF. The CDR3, as DNA: TGTGCCAGCAGCTTAGGGCAGAAAAACACTGAAGCTTTCTTT. Full variable domain (rest looked up from reference TRBV13 and TRBJ1-1): AAGVIQSPRHLIKEKRETATLKCYPIPRHDTVYWYQQGPGQDPQFLISFYEKMQSDKGSIPDRFSAQQFSDYHSELNMSSLELGDSALYFCASSLGQKNTEAFFGQGTRLTVV.

This clone has a single count. The chain joins TRBV27 to TRBJ2-1; 7 positions agree with TRBD2. The germline gives CDR1 MNHEY, CDR2 SMNVEV (reference sequence). The CDR3 is 15 residues long. Losses at the gene ends were 3 bases for V and 6 bases for J; bases not matched to a gene: 8. The CDR3 is CASSFLAGEGNEQFF. The CDR3 DNA follows: TGTGCCAGCAGTTTTTTGGCGGGAGAGGGCAATGAGCAGTTCTTC.

The rearrangement links TRBV7-9 to TRBJ2-7; TRBD1 matches at 9 bases. Germline V gives CDR1 SEHNR, CDR2 FQNEAQ (reference sequence). V dropped 5 bases and J dropped 3; count of bases not matched to a gene: 11. The CDR3 contains 16 residues. The CDR3 nucleotides read TGTGCCAGCAGCCCGATAAGGACAGGGGAGAACTACGAGCAGTACTTC. It is translated as CASSPIRTGENYEQYF.

This chain joins TRBV4-3 and TRBJ1-4, with a possible D match to TRBD1 (5 bases). Trimming removed 0 bases at V and 4 bases at J, with 9 bases between. The germline V gene encodes CDR1 LGHNA and CDR2 YSLEER. The CDR3 is 15 residues long. The CDR3 protein is CASSQEGLNNEKLFF. CDR3 sequence (DNA): TGCGCCAGCAGCCAAGAGGGACTAAATAATGAAAAACTGTTTTTT.

J is TRBJ2-6 and V is TRBV28, with D perhaps TRBD1 (5 bases). Germline CDR1 reads MDHEN; CDR2 reads SYDVKM. There are 16 residues in the CDR3. Trimming removed 1 base from V and 4 bases from J, with 11 bases in between. DNA of the CDR3: TGTGCCAGCAGTTTATTAGGGGCACGAGGGGCCAACGTCCTGACTTTC. Protein product: CASSLLGARGANVLTF.